The present T cell receptor (beta chain) was sequenced within a study of cytomegalovirus exposure and HLA in healthy donors. On the study more broadly: From donors who were HLA-typed, an early data release held approximately 80 million unique TCRs. Points from the study as a whole: Listed as cytomegalovirus-associated were 150 to 200 TCR beta chains.

With V trimmed by 1 base and J by 5 bases, 9 bases remained unmatched. CDR1 is LGHNA and CDR2 is YNFKEQ in the germline V gene. The CDR3 covers 17 residues. With respect to this clone: Its matching antigen is unknown.

Nominal health characterized the donors when sampled, though unrecorded immune exposures were likely. Primers for the PCR totalled 60 Vbeta and 13 Jbeta. Sequenced by immunoSEQ multiplex PCR; TCRdb stores in-frame clones only, minus some. This sample has over 200,000 clones, with 70% to 85% found just once. This receptor was identified in a woman aged 55-69 years in good health and CMV-seropositive. The rearrangement links TRBV4-2 to TRBJ1-5; 9 nucleotides agree with TRBD1. Sequenced sample: PBMCs. CDR3 bases: TGTGCCAGCAGCCAAGTCCGAGGACAGGGGCTACATCAGCCCCAGCATTTT. Translating gives CASSQVRGQGLHQPQHF.